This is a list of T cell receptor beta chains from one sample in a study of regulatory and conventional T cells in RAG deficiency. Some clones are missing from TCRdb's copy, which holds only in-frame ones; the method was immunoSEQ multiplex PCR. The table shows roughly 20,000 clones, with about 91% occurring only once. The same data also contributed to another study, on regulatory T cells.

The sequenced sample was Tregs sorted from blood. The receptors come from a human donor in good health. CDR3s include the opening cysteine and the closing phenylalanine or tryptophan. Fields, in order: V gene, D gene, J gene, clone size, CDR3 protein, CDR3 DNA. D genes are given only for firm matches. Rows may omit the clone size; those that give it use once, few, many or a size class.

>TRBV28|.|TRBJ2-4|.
CASQTMRLAKNIQYF
TGTGCCAGCCAAACAATGAGGTTAGCCAAAAACATTCAGTACTTC
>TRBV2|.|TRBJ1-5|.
CASSEAGGLDQPQHF
TGTGCCAGCAGTGAAGCGGGGGGCCTTGATCAGCCCCAGCATTTT
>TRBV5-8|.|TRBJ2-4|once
CASSLAGLAKNIQYF
TGTGCCAGCAGCTTGGCGGGCCTAGCCAAAAACATTCAGTACTTC
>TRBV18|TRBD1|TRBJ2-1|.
CASSPRERTGIAYNEQFF
TGTGCCAGCTCACCACGGGAACGGACAGGGATCGCCTACAATGAGCAGTTCTTC
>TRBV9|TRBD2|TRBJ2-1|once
CASSVAGGNYNEQFF
TGTGCCAGCAGCGTAGCGGGAGGGAACTACAATGAGCAGTTCTTC
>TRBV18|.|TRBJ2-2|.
CASSPPGTNTGELFF
TGTGCCAGCTCACCACCGGGTACCAACACCGGGGAGCTGTTTTTT
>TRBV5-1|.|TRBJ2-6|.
CASSPRVSGANVLTF
TGCGCCAGCAGCCCGAGGGTCTCTGGGGCCAACGTCCTGACTTTC
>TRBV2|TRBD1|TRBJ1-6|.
CASSRTGSSYNSPLHF
TGTGCCAGCAGTCGGACAGGGAGCTCCTATAATTCACCCCTCCACTTT
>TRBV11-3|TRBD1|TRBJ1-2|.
CASSFQGASGYTF
TGTGCCAGCAGCTTTCAGGGGGCGTCAGGCTACACCTTC
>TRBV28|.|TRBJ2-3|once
CASRPPGVGTDTQYF
TGTGCCAGCAGACCCCCGGGAGTTGGCACAGATACGCAGTATTTT
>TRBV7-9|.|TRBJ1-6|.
CASSQAQGSPLHF
TGTGCCAGCAGCCAAGCACAGGGTTCACCCCTCCACTTT